The T cell receptor (beta chain) under discussion was sequenced for a study of CD8+ T cells in alopecia areata. About the study: Tofacitinib lasted 6 to 18 months, then 6 months off drug.

Study-level points and caveats: Clonality in lesional scalp, especially alopecia totalis/universalis, exceeded that of normal scalp.

It was cDNA, reverse transcribed from extracted RNA, that served as the sequencing template. Sequencing was performed with immunoSEQ multiplex PCR; in TCRdb, only in-frame clones are kept and a portion is missing. The repertoire includes more than 90,000 clones, approximately 38% of them detected once, and over 3% sits in the top ten. To note about this clone: Its antigen is undetermined.

Sampling of alopecia areata patients yielded lesional scalp punch biopsies as well as peripheral blood. V shed 1 base and J shed 1 base, with 8 bases lying between them. Germline V CDR1 and CDR2: GTSNPN, SVGIG (reference sequence). The CDR3 runs 14 residues. This clonotype originated in a human donor with alopecia areata. This chain joins TRBV30 and TRBJ2-4; D ambiguous. The source material was CD4+ T cells sorted from blood. This CDR3 reads CAWSARPAKNIQYF. Here the CDR3 DNA reads TGTGCCTGGAGTGCCCGGCCGGCCAAAAACATTCAGTACTTC.